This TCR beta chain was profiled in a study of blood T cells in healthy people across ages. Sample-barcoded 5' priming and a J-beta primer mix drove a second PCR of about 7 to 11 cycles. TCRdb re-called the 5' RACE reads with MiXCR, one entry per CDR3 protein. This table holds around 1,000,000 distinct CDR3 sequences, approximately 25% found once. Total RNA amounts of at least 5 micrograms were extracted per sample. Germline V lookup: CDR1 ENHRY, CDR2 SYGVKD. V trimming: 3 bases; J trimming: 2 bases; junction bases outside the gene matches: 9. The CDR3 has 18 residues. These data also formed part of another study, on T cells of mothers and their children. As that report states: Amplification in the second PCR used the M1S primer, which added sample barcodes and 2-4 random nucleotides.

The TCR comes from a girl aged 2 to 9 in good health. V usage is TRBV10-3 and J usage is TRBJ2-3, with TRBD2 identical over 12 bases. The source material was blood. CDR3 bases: TGTGCCATCAGTGATGCGATTGGGACTAGCGGGTCCACAGATACGCAGTATTTT. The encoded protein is CAISDAIGTSGSTDTQYF.